This T cell receptor beta chain was obtained from a study of blood T cell repertoires in COVID-19. Study-wide context: The United States, Italy and Spain supplied acute and convalescent COVID-19 samples. Sample material is recorded as cDNA or gDNA derived from T cells, B-cell-depleted T cells, or PBMCs.

Under the authors' procedure: From reference gene primer amplification, estimates of nucleated cell counts were derived. Method: immunoSEQ multiplex PCR; TCRdb's copy keeps in-frame clones and lacks some. The V and J calls and clone size were taken over from that table, and D and trimming were inferred from the DNA. This sample has around 140,000 clones, with over 65% found just once. This clone was observed a few times. Germline lookup yields CDR1 PRHDT and CDR2 FYEKMQ (reference sequence). V lost 0 bases and J lost 2, with 11 bases in between. The CDR3 extends over 16 amino acids. The chain couples TRBV13 to TRBJ1-5; D might be TRBD1 (6 bases). The source material was peripheral blood. This clonotype was obtained from a woman over 75 with active or convalescent COVID-19. DNA for the CDR3: TGTGCCAGCAGCTTAGGTGCAGGGGCGGGCAATCAGCCCCAGCATTTT. It is translated as CASSLGAGAGNQPQHF.